A selection of T cell receptor beta chains follows, all from one sample in a study of identifying expanded T cells in peripheral blood. The method was immunoSEQ multiplex PCR; TCRdb's version includes in-frame clones alone and lacks a portion of them. The sample includes roughly 84,000 clones, 70% to 90% of them seen just once. Source material: blood. The receptors come from a person between 18 and 75 years old in good health. CDR3s include the opening cysteine and the closing phenylalanine or tryptophan. A D gene is named only where the DNA matches it firmly. Not every row has a clone size; where given, it reads once, few, many or a size class.

size: NA
V: TRBV6-5
D: NA
J: TRBJ1-1
CDR3: CASSYSGGDTEAFF
DNA: TGTGCCAGCAGTTACTCTGGGGGAGACACTGAAGCTTTCTTT

size: once
V: TRBV6-5
D: NA
J: TRBJ1-2
CDR3: CASSYAREGYGYTF
DNA: TGTGCCAGCAGTTATGCCAGGGAAGGTTATGGCTACACCTTC

size: NA
V: TRBV11-3
D: NA
J: TRBJ2-3
CDR3: CASSSQGLTDTQYF
DNA: TGTGCCAGCAGCTCACAGGGACTCACAGATACGCAGTATTTT

size: NA
V: TRBV7-9
D: TRBD2
J: TRBJ2-3
CDR3: CASSLGLAGGPVRDTQYF
DNA: TGTGCCAGCAGCTTAGGGCTAGCGGGGGGGCCGGTCCGAGATACGCAGTATTTT

size: NA
V: TRBV7-2
D: TRBD2
J: TRBJ2-1
CDR3: CASSLDRTSGDEQFF
DNA: TGTGCCAGCAGCTTAGACCGGACTAGCGGCGATGAGCAGTTCTTC

size: NA
V: TRBV19
D: TRBD1
J: TRBJ2-7
CDR3: CASRQGAGYEQYF
DNA: TGTGCCAGCCGACAGGGGGCGGGGTACGAGCAGTACTTC

size: NA
V: TRBV9
D: TRBD1
J: TRBJ1-5
CDR3: CASSVDATGAQPQHF
DNA: TGTGCCAGCAGCGTAGATGCGACAGGGGCTCAGCCCCAGCATTTT

size: NA
V: TRBV7-9
D: NA
J: TRBJ1-2
CDR3: CASSFSKSGGYTF
DNA: TGTGCCAGCAGCTTTTCCAAGTCGGGCGGCTACACCTTC

size: NA
V: TRBV10-3
D: TRBD1
J: TRBJ2-1
CDR3: CAISGQGNEQFF
DNA: TGTGCCATCAGTGGACAGGGCAATGAGCAGTTCTTC

size: NA
V: TRBV18
D: TRBD2
J: TRBJ2-3
CDR3: CASSPRLAGYEDTQYF
DNA: TGTGCCAGCTCACCACGTCTAGCGGGGTATGAAGATACGCAGTATTTT

size: NA
V: TRBV19
D: TRBD1
J: TRBJ1-1
CDR3: CASSIGGATGTEAFF
DNA: TGTGCCAGTAGTATAGGAGGGGCGACAGGGACTGAAGCTTTCTTT

size: NA
V: TRBV7-2
D: TRBD1
J: TRBJ2-3
CDR3: CASSRPQGQNTDTQYF
DNA: TGTGCCAGCAGCCGACCCCAGGGACAGAACACAGATACGCAGTATTTT

size: NA
V: TRBV6-6
D: NA
J: TRBJ2-2
CDR3: CASSYASRTGELFF
DNA: TGTGCCAGCAGTTACGCCAGTCGCACCGGGGAGCTGTTTTTT

size: NA
V: TRBV7-9
D: TRBD1
J: TRBJ1-1
CDR3: CASSFTGGENTEAFF
DNA: TGTGCCAGCAGCTTTACAGGGGGAGAGAACACTGAAGCTTTCTTT

size: NA
V: TRBV15
D: NA
J: TRBJ1-1
CDR3: CATSRDRPAMNTEAFF
DNA: TGTGCCACCAGCAGAGATAGACCTGCAATGAACACTGAAGCTTTCTTT

size: NA
V: TRBV5-1
D: NA
J: TRBJ1-2
CDR3: CASSFLRQPNYGYTF
DNA: TGCGCCAGCAGCTTTCTTAGACAGCCGAACTATGGCTACACCTTC

size: many
V: TRBV29-1
D: NA
J: TRBJ1-2
CDR3: CSVELNGDGYTF
DNA: TGCAGCGTTGAGCTCAACGGGGATGGCTACACCTTC

size: NA
V: TRBV25-1
D: NA
J: TRBJ1-6
CDR3: CASSATVSYNSPLHF
DNA: TGTGCCAGCAGCGCGACGGTCTCCTATAATTCACCCCTCCACTTT

size: NA
V: TRBV6-1
D: NA
J: TRBJ2-7
CDR3: CASTGGFGQYF
DNA: TGTGCCAGCACCGGCGGGTTCGGGCAGTACTTC

size: NA
V: TRBV10-3
D: NA
J: TRBJ2-3
CDR3: CAISGTTSSPPGDTQYF
DNA: TGTGCCATCAGTGGAACTACTAGCAGTCCGCCCGGAGATACGCAGTATTTT

size: NA
V: TRBV2
D: NA
J: TRBJ1-2
CDR3: CASSEVLGIGGYTF
DNA: TGTGCCAGCAGTGAAGTTTTGGGGATAGGAGGCTACACCTTC

size: NA
V: TRBV18
D: TRBD2
J: TRBJ2-1
CDR3: CASSPPIAGVNNEQFF
DNA: TGTGCCAGCTCACCACCGATAGCGGGGGTGAACAATGAGCAGTTCTTC

size: NA
V: TRBV7-3
D: NA
J: TRBJ2-5
CDR3: CASSLMGRETQYF
DNA: TGTGCCAGCAGCTTAATGGGCCGAGAGACCCAGTACTTC

size: few
V: TRBV19
D: NA
J: TRBJ1-2
CDR3: CASSGVSPIHGYTF
DNA: TGTGCCAGTAGTGGTGTCAGCCCCATTCACGGCTACACCTTC

size: NA
V: TRBV7-9
D: TRBD1
J: TRBJ2-7
CDR3: CASKFTGVREQYF
DNA: TGTGCCAGCAAATTTACAGGGGTGAGAGAGCAGTACTTC

size: NA
V: TRBV28
D: NA
J: TRBJ2-1
CDR3: CATWREYEQFF
DNA: TGTGCCACCTGGAGGGAATACGAGCAGTTCTTC

size: NA
V: TRBV9
D: NA
J: TRBJ1-1
CDR3: CASSVVGENTEAFF
DNA: TGTGCCAGCAGCGTAGTGGGAGAGAACACTGAAGCTTTCTTT

size: NA
V: TRBV27
D: TRBD1
J: TRBJ1-5
CDR3: CASSPGTGRNQPQHF
DNA: TGTGCCAGCAGCCCAGGGACAGGGCGCAATCAGCCCCAGCATTTT

size: NA
V: TRBV11-2
D: NA
J: TRBJ1-2
CDR3: CASSLGTANYGYTF
DNA: TGTGCCAGCAGCTTAGGGACAGCCAACTATGGCTACACCTTC

size: NA
V: TRBV18
D: TRBD1
J: TRBJ2-3
CDR3: CASSPRTGEDTQYF
DNA: TGTGCCAGCTCACCTAGGACAGGGGAAGATACGCAGTATTTT

size: NA
V: TRBV14
D: TRBD1
J: TRBJ2-2
CDR3: CASSPTLTGLFGELFF
DNA: TGTGCCAGCAGCCCCACTTTGACAGGGTTGTTCGGGGAGCTGTTTTTT

size: NA
V: TRBV4-2
D: NA
J: TRBJ2-5
CDR3: CASSQVGVGYQETQYF
DNA: TGTGCCAGCAGCCAAGTAGGAGTTGGGTACCAAGAGACCCAGTACTTC

size: NA
V: TRBV19
D: NA
J: TRBJ2-1
CDR3: CASSIASPYNEQFF
DNA: TGTGCCAGTAGTATAGCCAGCCCGTACAATGAGCAGTTCTTC

size: NA
V: TRBV5-1
D: NA
J: TRBJ2-1
CDR3: CASSLGWLRGNYNEQFF
DNA: TGCGCCAGCAGCTTGGGATGGCTCAGGGGCAACTACAATGAGCAGTTCTTC

size: few
V: TRBV19
D: NA
J: TRBJ1-4
CDR3: CASSLDEKLFF
DNA: TGTGCCAGTTCTCTAGATGAAAAACTGTTTTTT

size: once
V: TRBV19
D: NA
J: TRBJ1-1
CDR3: CAATETGNTEAFF
DNA: TGTGCCGCCACCGAGACAGGGAACACTGAAGCTTTCTTT

size: NA
V: TRBV4-2
D: NA
J: TRBJ2-5
CDR3: CASSQGGETQYF
DNA: TGTGCCAGCAGCCAAGGGGGAGAGACCCAGTACTTC

size: NA
V: TRBV5-6
D: NA
J: TRBJ2-2
CDR3: CASGRSTGELFF
DNA: TGTGCCAGCGGCAGATCCACCGGGGAGCTGTTTTTT

size: NA
V: TRBV7-2
D: TRBD2
J: TRBJ2-7
CDR3: CASSLRTGGSYEQYF
DNA: TGTGCCAGCAGCTTACGGACGGGAGGTTCCTACGAGCAGTACTTC

size: NA
V: TRBV7-2
D: NA
J: TRBJ2-3
CDR3: CASSLDPSTDTQYF
DNA: TGTGCCAGCAGCTTAGACCCCAGCACAGATACGCAGTATTTT

size: NA
V: TRBV18
D: NA
J: TRBJ2-5
CDR3: CASSSDGGRGTQYF
DNA: TGTGCCAGCTCATCGGACGGTGGTAGGGGGACCCAGTACTTC

size: NA
V: TRBV11-3
D: NA
J: TRBJ2-7
CDR3: CASTTHNRDVPYEQYF
DNA: TGTGCCAGCACCACGCACAACAGGGATGTGCCTTACGAGCAGTACTTC

size: once
V: TRBV5-1
D: NA
J: TRBJ1-2
CDR3: CASSLAPVYGYTF
DNA: TGCGCCAGCAGCTTAGCCCCAGTGTATGGCTACACCTTC

size: once
V: TRBV6-6
D: NA
J: TRBJ1-5
CDR3: CASSYWAGWQPQHF
DNA: TGTGCCAGCAGTTACTGGGCAGGATGGCAGCCCCAGCATTTT

size: NA
V: TRBV5-5
D: NA
J: TRBJ2-5
CDR3: CASSMDTSQETQYF
DNA: TGTGCCAGCAGTATGGACACGAGTCAAGAGACCCAGTACTTC

size: NA
V: TRBV6-1
D: NA
J: TRBJ2-1
CDR3: CASARGPYNEQFF
DNA: TGTGCCAGCGCTCGCGGCCCCTACAATGAGCAGTTCTTC

size: NA
V: TRBV6-1
D: NA
J: TRBJ2-1
CDR3: CASIKDRASNEQFF
DNA: TGTGCCAGCATCAAGGATCGGGCGAGCAATGAGCAGTTCTTC

size: NA
V: TRBV5-1
D: NA
J: TRBJ2-7
CDR3: CASSLGGFYEQYF
DNA: TGCGCCAGCAGCTTGGGAGGGTTCTACGAGCAGTACTTC